This TCR beta chain was captured in a study of blood T cell repertoires in COVID-19. In the study overall: Acute and convalescent COVID-19 samples came from the United States, Italy and Spain. The analysed material was cDNA or gDNA that came from T cells, B-cell-depleted T cells, or PBMCs.

While infection was still active, Seattle patients were enrolled and then followed longitudinally. This clone appeared once. Sequencing was performed with immunoSEQ multiplex PCR; in TCRdb, only in-frame clones are kept and a portion is missing. The profile covers about 150,000 clones, with 65% to 90% appearing a single time and 9% to 14% taken by the ten largest. This CDR3 contains 14 residues. Trimming cost V 7 bases and J 2 bases, with 15 bases left between them. Germline assignment: CDR1 LNHDA and CDR2 SQIVND (reference sequence). This rearrangement joins TRBV19 to TRBJ2-7, with D tentatively TRBD1 (5 bases). The sample was peripheral blood. This sequence originates from a woman in her fifties or sixties with COVID-19, enrolled during active disease. The CDR3 sequence: CASTPIDRPYEQYF. The CDR3 DNA reads as TGTGCCAGTACCCCAATCGACAGACCCTACGAGCAGTACTTC.